The 31 T cell receptor beta chains listed next were all sequenced from one sample in a study of post-analysis software for immune sequencing data. Study findings and constraints: A handful of TRBV segments were more frequent in patients than controls; TRBV5-6, TRBV5-1 and TRBV20-1 belonged to this group.

These TCRs are of unknown antigen specificity. Every TCR beta cDNA library bore unique molecular identifiers. TCRdb re-called the PCR reads with MiXCR, one entry per CDR3 protein. The sample carries fewer than 850,000 distinct CDR3 sequences, 25% to 30% recorded once. The sequenced sample consisted of blood. Source of these receptors: a girl aged 10 to 17 with multiple sclerosis.

The chain carries TRBV28 and TRBJ2-3; D remains ambiguous. The length of the CDR3 is 12 residues. Trimming stripped 0 bases from V and 9 bases from J, with 7 bases between. CDR1 is MDHEN and CDR2 is SYDVKM in the germline V gene. The CDR3 DNA is TGTGCCAGCAGTTTATGGGGCATCACGCAGTATTTT. Amino acids: CASSLWGITQYF.

The chain links TRBV6-2 or TRBV6-3 to TRBJ2-2, with a tentative D call TRBD2 (5 bases). V lost 0 bases to trimming and J lost 0 bases, with 11 bases between them. CDR3 size: 17 residues. CDR1 and CDR2 from the germline V gene are MNHEY and SVGEGT. CDR3 sequence (DNA): TGTGCCAGCAGTTACTCGCAGCGGCCGCCGAACACCGGGGAGCTGTTTTTT. It is translated as CASSYSQRPPNTGELFF.

This clonotype was recorded at least ten times. V is TRBV7-2 and J is TRBJ2-3; D gene uncertain. There are 11 residues in the CDR3. Trimming removed 6 bases at V and 6 bases at J, with 7 bases between. Germline CDR1 and CDR2: SGHTA and FQGNSA. In DNA form, the CDR3 reads TGTGCCAGCAGTCCTCTCGATACGCAGTATTTT. It translates to CASSPLDTQYF.

The rearrangement links TRBV6-1 to TRBJ2-2; maybe TRBD1 (6 bases). Germline V lookup: CDR1 MNHNS, CDR2 SASEGT. The CDR3 is 16 amino acids. V was clipped by 3 bases and J by 7 bases, with 18 bases between them. CDR3: CASSDRSYRVNGELFF. CDR3 coding DNA: TGTGCCAGCAGTGATAGATCTTACAGGGTCAACGGGGAGCTGTTTTTT.

This clonotype was counted at least ten times. V and J are TRBV4-1 and TRBJ2-7; 9 bases match TRBD1. The J call may not be correct, given that the DNA end is closer to TRBJ2-5. CDR1 and CDR2 (germline): MGHRA, YSYEKL. The CDR3 contains 14 residues. CDR3 loop: CASKGTGTLGTQYF. CDR3 coding DNA: TGCGCCAGCAAGGGGACAGGGACCTTGGGGACCCAGTACTTC.

There are many counts of this clonotype. This chain uses TRBV7-8 with TRBJ1-2; 7 bases are a match to TRBD1. The germline V gene has CDR1 SGHVS and CDR2 FQNEAQ. The trim removed 7 bases at V and 3 bases at J, leaving 5 bases unmatched. There are 13 residues in the CDR3. The CDR3 reads CASTPGQHYGYTF. The DNA of the CDR3 is TGTGCCAGCACCCCGGGACAGCACTATGGCTACACCTTC.

V usage is TRBV4-1 and J usage is TRBJ1-4; D ambiguous. V was cut by 1 base and J by 2 bases, with 2 bases left in between. The CDR3 is 13 residues long. Germline lookup yields CDR1 MGHRA and CDR2 YSYEKL. The CDR3 bases are TGCGCCAGCAGCCAAGTGACTAATGAAAAACTGTTTTTT. This codes for CASSQVTNEKLFF.

In this sample, this clonotype turned up a few times. This chain links TRBV27 with TRBJ1-5; D remains ambiguous. Trimming left V 6 bases short and J 4 bases short, with 13 bases between. The CDR3 length is 14 residues. The germline V gene encodes CDR1 MNHEY and CDR2 SMNVEV (reference sequence). The CDR3 DNA reads TGTGCCAGCAGCGGGAGGTGGGATAATCAGCCCCAGCATTTT. It encodes CASSGRWDNQPQHF.

J is TRBJ1-5 and V is TRBV24-1; D unclear. The CDR3 spans 14 residues. The V and J ends lost 3 bases and 0 bases respectively, with 5 bases between them. The germline gives CDR1 KGHDR, CDR2 SFDVKD. CDR3: CATSDAYSNQPQHF. As DNA, the CDR3 is TGTGCCACCAGTGATGCGTATAGCAATCAGCCCCAGCATTTT.

This clonotype has only a few counts. The chain links TRBV18 to TRBJ2-3, with 11 nucleotides matching TRBD2. The germline gives CDR1 KGHSH, CDR2 LQKENI. V dropped 3 bases and J dropped 3; count of bases not matched to a gene: 8. The CDR3 covers 17 residues. For the CDR3, the DNA is TGTGCCAGCTCACCCCGGCGACCTAGCGGGAGGACAGATACGCAGTATTTT. It codes for CASSPRRPSGRTDTQYF.

The chain uses TRBV2 and TRBJ1-1, with D possibly matching TRBD1 (5 bases). Germline V gene sequence: CDR1 SNHLY, CDR2 FYNNEI. V shed 10 bases and J shed 1 base, with 13 bases lying between them. CDR3 length equals 13 residues. CDR3 nucleotides: TGTGCCAAGACGAGGGGTAGGAACACTGAAGCTTTCTTT. Encoded protein: CAKTRGRNTEAFF. Full variable domain (rest looked up from reference TRBV2 and TRBJ1-1): EPEVTQTPSHQVTQMGQEVILRCVPISNHLYFYWYRQILGQKVEFLVSFYNNEISEKSEIFDDQFSVERPDGSNFTLKIRSTKLEDSAMYFCAKTRGRNTEAFFGQGTRLTVV.

This clonotype was detected only once. The V and J genes are TRBV19 and TRBJ2-7; 7 nucleotides match TRBD1. Germline loops: CDR1 LNHDA, CDR2 SQIVND (reference sequence). The CDR3 consists of 15 residues. V lost 10 bases, J lost 0 bases, and 12 bases stayed unmatched. In DNA form, the CDR3 reads TGTGCCACTTCTCGACGGGACAGTGCCTCCTACGAGCAGTACTTC. It is translated as CATSRRDSASYEQYF. The variable domain in full, completed from reference TRBV19 and TRBJ2-7, reads DGGITQSPKYLFRKEGQNVTLSCEQNLNHDAMYWYRQDPGQGLRLIYYSQIVNDFQKGDIAEGYSVSREKKESFPLTVTSAQKNPTAFYLCATSRRDSASYEQYFGPGTRLTVT.

This clonotype was observed at least ten times. V is TRBV20-1 and J is TRBJ2-5; D is uncertain. The V end was cut by 6 bases, the J end by 2 bases, with 7 bases between. Per the germline V gene, CDR1 is DFQATT and CDR2 is SNEGSKA (reference sequence). The CDR3 spans 11 residues. The CDR3 nucleotides are TGCAGTGCCCAAGTACAAGAGACCCAGTACTTC. Translating gives CSAQVQETQYF.

On this clonotype: Germline and junction disagree at one end, which may indicate a read error. This rearrangement joins TRBV20-1 to TRBJ2-3; 8 positions match TRBD1. In germline, CDR1 is DFQATT, CDR2 SNEGSKA (reference sequence). The CDR3 sequence is 18 residues long. The CDR3 nucleotides are TGCAGTGCTAGGAACAGGACAGGGTGGCTAGCAGGCACAGATGCGCAGTATTTT. It translates to CSARNRTGWLAGTDAQYF.

This clonotype was observed a few times. The chain recombines TRBV10-2 with TRBJ2-1; D not certain. This CDR3 contains 15 residues. V lost 6 bases to trimming and J lost 1 base, with 13 bases between them. Germline loops: CDR1 WSHSY, CDR2 SAAADI. The CDR3 DNA is TGCGCCAGCAGAGGTGCCCGCTCATCCTACAATGAGCAGTTCTTC. As protein: CASRGARSSYNEQFF.

This clonotype turned up a few times. The chain joins TRBV7-9 to TRBJ2-7; TRBD2 might be the D (6 bases). Trimming cost V 5 bases and J 3 bases, with 14 bases left between them. CDR3 length: 14 amino acids. Per the germline V gene, CDR1 is SEHNR and CDR2 is FQNEAQ (reference sequence). CDR3 bases: TGTGCCAGCAGCGGAAGAGGGGAGGACTACGAGCAGTACTTC. This codes for CASSGRGEDYEQYF.

The chain couples TRBV4-3 to TRBJ2-7, with TRBD1 identical over 9 bases. The germline V gene has CDR1 LGHNA and CDR2 YSLEER. This CDR3 contains 16 residues. The junction had 11 bases not matched to a gene; V was cut back by 1 base and J by 7 bases. CDR3 bases: TGCGCCAGCAGCCAAGTGGTGACAGGGGGGGAGCGGGAGCAGTACTTC. Translating it yields CASSQVVTGGEREQYF.

Only a few counts were recorded for this clonotype. The rearrangement links TRBV28 to TRBJ1-2; 9 bases align to TRBD1. Trimming took 4 bases from V and 8 from J; bases not matched to a gene: 11. The length of the CDR3 is 15 residues. Germline CDR1 is MDHEN and CDR2 is SYDVKM. Here the CDR3 reads CASSSYPGTGSGYTF. The CDR3 DNA reads as TGTGCCAGCAGTTCCTATCCCGGGACAGGGAGCGGCTACACCTTC.

The V gene is TRBV3-1, the J gene TRBJ1-5, with TRBD1 identical over 11 bases. V lost 1 base, J lost 2 bases, and 7 bases stayed unmatched. Germline CDR1 and CDR2: LGHDT and YNNKEL (reference sequence). The CDR3 contains 18 residues. CDR3 in amino acids: CASSQGTGGVSGNQPQHF. CDR3 coding DNA: TGTGCCAGCAGCCAAGGGACAGGGGGCGTTTCGGGCAATCAGCCCCAGCATTTT.

This clonotype was seen many times. The V gene is TRBV7-2, the J gene TRBJ2-1; 8 bases map to TRBD2. This CDR3 has 14 residues. Germline V gives CDR1 SGHTA, CDR2 FQGNSA. Trimming took 5 bases from V and 2 from J; bases not matched to a gene: 2. The CDR3 loop reads CASSTSGTYNEQFF. CDR3 nucleotide sequence: TGTGCCAGCAGCACTAGCGGAACCTACAATGAGCAGTTCTTC.

Only a few counts were recorded for this clonotype. V usage is TRBV20-1 and J usage is TRBJ1-6; 10 nucleotides agree with TRBD1. The germline V gene has CDR1 DFQATT and CDR2 SNEGSKA (reference sequence). The CDR3 totals 14 residues. With V trimmed by 5 bases and J by 10 bases, 8 bases remained unmatched. CDR3 nucleotide sequence: TGCAGTGCTTCCCCGGGACAGGGGAAATCACCCCTCCACTTT. Translating gives CSASPGQGKSPLHF.

The chain is built from TRBV5-6 and TRBJ2-7; possibly TRBD2 for D (5 bases). The length of the CDR3 is 15 residues. Trimming left V 0 bases short and J 2 bases short, with 12 bases between. The germline CDR1 and CDR2 sequences are SGHDT and YYEEEE. The CDR3 loop reads CASSLVHGLPYEQYF. DNA for the CDR3: TGTGCCAGCAGCTTGGTTCACGGACTTCCCTACGAGCAGTACTTC.

This clonotype came up a few times. This chain links TRBV10-3 with TRBJ2-6; 10 nucleotides match TRBD1. This CDR3 comprises 17 residues. V gave up 11 bases and J gave up 0 bases; unmatched junction bases: 10. Germline V gives CDR1 ENHRY, CDR2 SYGVKD. CDR3 amino acids: CAVADRGLSSGANVLTF. In DNA, the CDR3 is TGTGCCGTAGCGGACAGGGGGTTATCCTCTGGGGCCAACGTCCTGACTTTC.

This clonotype was seen more than once but under ten times. The V gene is TRBV29-1, the J gene TRBJ1-1; 12 bases fit TRBD1. J gave up 4 bases and V 6 bases, and 9 bases lay outside the gene matches. The CDR3 runs to 15 residues. Per the germline V gene, CDR1 is SQVTM and CDR2 is ANQGSEA. CDR3 nucleotides: TGCAGCGTCGTCCCGGGACAGGGGGCGAGCACTGAAGCTTTCTTT. It is translated as CSVVPGQGASTEAFF.

This clonotype came up a few times. V gene TRBV6-4 combines with J gene TRBJ2-3, with D tentatively TRBD1 (5 bases). Per germline, CDR1 MRHNA and CDR2 SNTAGT. V was trimmed by 2 bases and J by 5 bases, leaving 8 bases between them. This CDR3 region has 13 residues. CDR3 nucleotides: TGTGCCAGCAGTGACCAGCAGGGAGATACGCAGTATTTT. Amino acids: CASSDQQGDTQYF.

Concerning this clonotype: Possible read error: a much larger clone is one base away. The chain carries TRBV29-1 and TRBJ2-1; 9 bases line up with TRBD1. The J call is in doubt because the DNA end fits TRBJ2-7 better. The CDR3 extends over 13 amino acids. CDR1 and CDR2 (germline): SQVTM, ANQGSEA. DNA of the CDR3: TGCAGCGTTGCTTCGGGACAGGGAACCGAGCAGTACTTC. Residues: CSVASGQGTEQYF.

The V call is TRBV3-1, the J call TRBJ2-5; D is tentatively TRBD1 or TRBD2 (5 bases each). The V end lost 1 base, the J end lost 4 bases, and 7 bases lay between the germline ends. CDR3 length equals 13 residues. Looked up from germline, CDR1 is LGHDT and CDR2 is YNNKEL (reference sequence). The CDR3 reads CASSQAGPETQYF. In nucleotides, the CDR3 is TGTGCCAGCAGCCAAGCGGGACCAGAGACCCAGTACTTC.

This clonotype was found a few times. The chain is built from TRBV12-3 or TRBV12-4 and TRBJ1-2; the D gene is possibly TRBD1 (5 bases). V gave up 6 bases and J gave up 3 bases, with 17 bases separating them. The CDR3 runs 15 residues. The CDR3 sequence: CASRPSRADYYGYTF. DNA for the CDR3: TGTGCCAGCAGACCTAGCAGGGCAGACTACTATGGCTACACCTTC.

This clonotype appeared a few times. The chain recombines TRBV7-9 with TRBJ2-5, with unresolved D. V lost 0 bases, J lost 3 bases, and 8 bases lay in between. This CDR3 is built from 14 residues. CDR1 is SEHNR, CDR2 FQNEAQ, per germline (reference sequence). The CDR3 sequence: CASSLALEKETQYF. The CDR3 coding sequence is TGTGCCAGCAGCTTAGCATTGGAGAAAGAGACCCAGTACTTC.

This clonotype was seen more than once but under ten times. The chain recombines TRBV29-1 with TRBJ2-3, with D maybe TRBD2 (7 bases). The CDR3 contains 18 residues. Germline loops: CDR1 SQVTM, CDR2 ANQGSEA. The V gene lost 0 bases and the J gene lost 3 bases, with 22 bases spanning the gap. The CDR3: CSVEDSWGGVIRTDTQYF. In DNA, the CDR3 is TGCAGCGTTGAAGATTCTTGGGGGGGCGTTATTCGAACAGATACGCAGTATTTT.

There are many counts of this clonotype. J is TRBJ2-4 and V is TRBV2; possibly TRBD1 or TRBD2 for D (5 bases each). From germline, CDR1 is SNHLY and CDR2 FYNNEI. The V end lost 5 bases, the J end lost 13 bases, and 15 bases lay between the germline ends. The CDR3 extends over 12 amino acids. CDR3 sequence: CASSPDLWGQYF. CDR3 coding DNA: TGTGCCAGCAGTCCCGACCTCTGGGGGCAGTACTTC.